The 2 T cell receptor beta chains below come from one sample, sequenced in a study of cytomegalovirus exposure and HLA in healthy donors. PCR used 60 Vbeta primers and 13 Jbeta primers. Some clones are missing from TCRdb's copy, which holds only in-frame ones; the method was immunoSEQ multiplex PCR. The profile shows 150,000 or so clones, around 81% of them singletons. The sample consisted of PBMCs. All receptors come from a man in his forties or fifties in good health and CMV-seronegative.

The chain combines TRBV11-2 with TRBJ2-1, with 11 bases aligning to TRBD2. Trimming took 0 bases from V and 8 from J; bases not matched to a gene: 6. CDR1 is SGHAT, CDR2 FQNNGV, per germline. The CDR3 totals 16 residues. The CDR3 DNA reads as TGTGCCAGCAGCTTAGATCGAGGGACTAGCGGATATGAGCAGTTCTTC. Translated, it gives CASSLDRGTSGYEQFF.

As concerns this clone: One end of the junction is discordant with germline, which a read error may explain. This rearrangement joins TRBV7-9 to TRBJ1-2; D perhaps matches TRBD1 (5 bases). Germline assignment: CDR1 SEHNR and CDR2 FQNEAQ (reference sequence). The CDR3 totals 13 residues. Written as DNA, the CDR3 is TGTGCCAGCAGCTGGGACGACCGCAGGGAGGTTGCCTTC. Amino acid sequence: CASSWDDRREVAF.